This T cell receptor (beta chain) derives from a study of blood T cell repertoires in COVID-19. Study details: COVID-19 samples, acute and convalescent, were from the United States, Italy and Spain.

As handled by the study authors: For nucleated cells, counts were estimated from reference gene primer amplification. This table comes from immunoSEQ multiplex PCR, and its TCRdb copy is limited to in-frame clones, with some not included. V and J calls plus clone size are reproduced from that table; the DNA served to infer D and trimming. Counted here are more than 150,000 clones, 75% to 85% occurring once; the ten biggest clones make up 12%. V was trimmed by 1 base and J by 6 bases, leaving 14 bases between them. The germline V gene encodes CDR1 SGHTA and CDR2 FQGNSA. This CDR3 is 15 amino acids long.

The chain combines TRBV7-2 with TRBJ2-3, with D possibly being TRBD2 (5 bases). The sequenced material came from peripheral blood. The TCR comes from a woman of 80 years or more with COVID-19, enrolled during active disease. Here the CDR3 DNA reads TGTGCCAGCAGCTTAGGTCGCGGGCCTTTTGATACGCAGTATTTT. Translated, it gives CASSLGRGPFDTQYF.